Listed below are T cell receptor beta chains from one sample, sequenced in a study of response to subunit inactivated influenza vaccine. TCRdb recomputed calls from the RT-PCR reads with MiXCR, one row per CDR3 protein. The data show some 800,000 distinct CDR3 sequences, 21% seen once. The sequenced sample was PBMCs from blood, obtained 5 days after vaccination. All receptors come from a man between 50 and 59 years old who received an inactivated influenza vaccine. The CDR3 runs from the conserved cysteine through the conserved F or W. Fields, in order: D gene, J gene, V gene, clone size, CDR3 protein, CDR3 DNA. A D gene is named only where the DNA matches it firmly. Only part of the rows carry a size: once, few, many, or a class if the clone is expanded.

d_call: .; j_call: TRBJ2-7; v_call: TRBV7-9; clone_size: few; cdr3_aa: CASSLGVVDSEYEQYF; cdr3_nt: TGTGCCAGCAGCTTGGGTGTGGTGGACAGCGAGTACGAGCAGTACTTC
d_call: .; j_call: TRBJ1-5; v_call: TRBV6-1; clone_size: few; cdr3_aa: CASSGRGNNQPQHF; cdr3_nt: TGTGCCAGCAGTGGCAGGGGTAATAATCAGCCCCAGCATTTT
d_call: .; j_call: TRBJ2-7; v_call: TRBV6-1; clone_size: once; cdr3_aa: CASTNPLSSYEQYF; cdr3_nt: TGTGCCAGCACCAACCCACTTAGCTCCTACGAGCAGTACTTC
d_call: .; j_call: TRBJ2-3; v_call: TRBV7-2; clone_size: few; cdr3_aa: CASNYISTDTQYF; cdr3_nt: TGTGCCAGCAACTATATCAGCACAGATACGCAGTATTTT
d_call: TRBD1; j_call: TRBJ2-1; v_call: TRBV5-1; clone_size: .; cdr3_aa: CATTRTGGYNEQFF; cdr3_nt: TGCGCCACCACCCGCACAGGGGGATACAATGAGCAGTTCTTC
d_call: .; j_call: TRBJ1-5; v_call: TRBV12-3/TRBV12-4; clone_size: few; cdr3_aa: CASSSTGQPQHF; cdr3_nt: TGTGCCAGCAGTTCGACAGGTCAGCCCCAGCATTTT
d_call: .; j_call: TRBJ2-5; v_call: TRBV30; clone_size: few; cdr3_aa: CAWNGYQETQYF; cdr3_nt: TGTGCCTGGAATGGATACCAAGAGACCCAGTACTTC
d_call: .; j_call: TRBJ1-4; v_call: TRBV30; clone_size: .; cdr3_aa: CAWSVHGGNEKLFF; cdr3_nt: TGTGCCTGGAGTGTACACGGAGGGAATGAAAAACTGTTTTTT
d_call: .; j_call: TRBJ2-7; v_call: TRBV7-8; clone_size: .; cdr3_aa: CASIPGRGGLGEQYF; cdr3_nt: TGTGCCAGCATCCCAGGCCGGGGAGGTTTGGGTGAGCAGTACTTC
d_call: TRBD1; j_call: TRBJ2-3; v_call: TRBV10-3; clone_size: .; cdr3_aa: CAISDPGGAYTQYF; cdr3_nt: TGTGCCATCAGTGACCCAGGGGGCGCATATACGCAGTATTTT
d_call: .; j_call: TRBJ2-7; v_call: TRBV20-1; clone_size: few; cdr3_aa: CSARDPGSGAYEQYF; cdr3_nt: TGCAGTGCTAGAGATCCTGGGTCAGGTGCCTACGAGCAGTACTTC
d_call: .; j_call: TRBJ2-3; v_call: TRBV18; clone_size: .; cdr3_aa: CASSPLQAPSTDTQYF; cdr3_nt: TGTGCCAGCTCACCCCTACAGGCACCTAGCACAGATACGCAGTATTTT
d_call: .; j_call: TRBJ1-2; v_call: TRBV7-9; clone_size: .; cdr3_aa: CASSRRQVYGYTF; cdr3_nt: TGTGCCAGCAGTCGGAGACAGGTCTATGGCTACACCTTC
d_call: .; j_call: TRBJ1-6; v_call: TRBV10-3; clone_size: .; cdr3_aa: CAISQTENSPLHF; cdr3_nt: TGTGCCATCAGCCAGACAGAAAATTCACCCCTCCACTTT
d_call: TRBD2; j_call: TRBJ2-7; v_call: TRBV6-5; clone_size: few; cdr3_aa: CASSYDSGSLDEQYF; cdr3_nt: TGTGCCAGCAGTTACGATAGCGGGAGTCTCGACGAGCAGTACTTC
d_call: .; j_call: TRBJ2-7; v_call: TRBV7-2; clone_size: .; cdr3_aa: CASSLVRTQYEQYF; cdr3_nt: TGTGCCAGCAGCTTAGTTCGGACACAGTACGAGCAGTACTTC
d_call: TRBD2; j_call: TRBJ2-1; v_call: TRBV20-1; clone_size: .; cdr3_aa: CSASITGTSVNNEQFF; cdr3_nt: TGCAGTGCTAGTATCACCGGGACTAGCGTAAACAATGAGCAGTTCTTC
d_call: .; j_call: TRBJ2-5; v_call: TRBV29-1; clone_size: few; cdr3_aa: CSVAEWQGETQYF; cdr3_nt: TGCAGCGTAGCCGAGTGGCAGGGAGAGACCCAGTACTTC
d_call: TRBD1; j_call: TRBJ2-4; v_call: TRBV7-8; clone_size: few; cdr3_aa: CASRPSGQGKNIQYF; cdr3_nt: TGTGCCAGCAGGCCCTCCGGACAGGGCAAAAACATTCAGTACTTC
d_call: TRBD2; j_call: TRBJ2-2; v_call: TRBV11-2; clone_size: .; cdr3_aa: CASSVGLAAVLFF; cdr3_nt: TGTGCCAGCAGCGTCGGACTAGCAGCGGTGCTGTTTTTT
d_call: .; j_call: TRBJ2-7; v_call: TRBV29-1; clone_size: .; cdr3_aa: CSVVLETYEQYF; cdr3_nt: TGCAGCGTTGTCCTGGAAACCTACGAGCAGTACTTC
d_call: .; j_call: TRBJ1-4; v_call: TRBV12-3/TRBV12-4; clone_size: few; cdr3_aa: CASSPGTRNEKLFF; cdr3_nt: TGTGCCAGCAGCCCTGGGACCAGAAATGAAAAACTGTTTTTT
d_call: .; j_call: TRBJ2-7; v_call: TRBV5-6; clone_size: few; cdr3_aa: CASSLGPGLNSYEQYF; cdr3_nt: TGTGCCAGCAGCTTAGGACCGGGACTGAACTCCTACGAGCAGTACTTC
d_call: .; j_call: TRBJ1-4; v_call: TRBV7-3; clone_size: .; cdr3_aa: CASSPGLLEKLFF; cdr3_nt: TGTGCCAGCAGCCCGGGGCTCCTCGAAAAACTGTTTTTT
d_call: TRBD1; j_call: TRBJ2-1; v_call: TRBV15; clone_size: few; cdr3_aa: CATSSGDRAVSEQFF; cdr3_nt: TGTGCCACCAGCAGCGGGGACAGGGCCGTTTCTGAGCAGTTCTTC
d_call: .; j_call: TRBJ2-1; v_call: TRBV3-1; clone_size: .; cdr3_aa: CASSQDRGTWNEQFF; cdr3_nt: TGTGCCAGCAGCCAAGATCGTGGGACGTGGAATGAGCAGTTCTTC
d_call: .; j_call: TRBJ2-2; v_call: TRBV6-1; clone_size: few; cdr3_aa: CASSRRPGPSNTGELFF; cdr3_nt: TGTGCCAGCAGTCGTCGTCCGGGACCTTCGAACACCGGGGAGCTGTTTTTT
d_call: TRBD1; j_call: TRBJ2-1; v_call: TRBV27; clone_size: few; cdr3_aa: CASSLEGGRGYNEQFF; cdr3_nt: TGTGCCAGCAGTTTAGAAGGGGGCAGGGGGTACAATGAGCAGTTCTTC
d_call: .; j_call: TRBJ2-7; v_call: TRBV5-1; clone_size: .; cdr3_aa: CASSLQAGANSYEQYF; cdr3_nt: TGCGCCAGCAGCTTGCAGGCAGGGGCGAATTCCTACGAGCAGTACTTC
d_call: .; j_call: TRBJ2-5; v_call: TRBV7-2; clone_size: once; cdr3_aa: CANSLARWETQYF; cdr3_nt: TGTGCCAACAGCTTAGCGCGGTGGGAGACCCAGTACTTC
d_call: .; j_call: TRBJ1-1; v_call: TRBV20-1; clone_size: .; cdr3_aa: CSALRGGVDTEAFF; cdr3_nt: TGCAGTGCCCTCCGGGGGGGCGTCGACACTGAAGCTTTCTTT
d_call: .; j_call: TRBJ2-3; v_call: TRBV18; clone_size: .; cdr3_aa: CASSRLAGATDTQYF; cdr3_nt: TGTGCCAGCTCACGCCTCGCGGGGGCCACAGATACGCAGTATTTT